Below, 28 T cell receptor beta chains from the same sample are listed, as sequenced in a study of blood T cell repertoires in COVID-19. Using immunoSEQ multiplex PCR, the repertoire was profiled, and TCRdb retains in-frame clones only, with some absent. The sample lists around 94,000 clones, around four fifths occurring once. What was sequenced was peripheral blood. The receptors were gathered from a man aged 50-60 years with acute or convalescent COVID-19.

J is TRBJ1-1 and V is TRBV28; D unresolved. There are 9 residues in the CDR3. The V and J ends lost 6 bases and 11 bases respectively, with 7 bases between them. CDR1 is MDHEN, CDR2 SYDVKM, per germline. Here the CDR3 DNA reads TGTGCCAGCAGCCCCGGGGCTTTCTTT. Translated, it gives CASSPGAFF.

The chain is built from TRBV7-6 and TRBJ1-6; D unclear. The CDR3 has 14 residues. Germline V gene data show CDR1 as SGHVS and CDR2 as FNYEAQ. Trimming removed 6 bases from V and 13 bases from J, with 19 bases in between. CDR3 DNA sequence: TGTGCCAGCAGACCACGGGAGGGCAGTGGCCCCCTCCACTTT. It yields the protein CASRPREGSGPLHF.

The rearrangement uses TRBV6-5 and TRBJ1-2, with 8 bases that match TRBD1. Losses at the gene ends were 6 bases for V and 4 bases for J; bases not matched to a gene: 7. The CDR3 consists of 14 residues. Germline V CDR1 and CDR2: MNHEY, SVGAGI. The CDR3 DNA sequence: TGTGCCAGCAGACGAGGACAGGGAATCTATGGCTACACCTTC. As protein: CASRRGQGIYGYTF.

The genes are TRBV6-5 and TRBJ1-6; D is undetermined. This CDR3 spans 13 amino acids. Trimming took off 6 bases at V and 10 bases at J, with 13 bases between the two ends. Looked up from germline, CDR1 is MNHEY and CDR2 is SVGAGI. CDR3 bases: TGTGCCAGCAGAGGAGGGCCCGACTCACCCCTCCACTTT. It translates to CASRGGPDSPLHF.

The chain combines TRBV4-1 with TRBJ2-1, with 9 bases fitting TRBD1. V was pared by 4 bases and J by 5 bases, with 9 bases of the junction left unmatched. The CDR3 consists of 16 residues. Looked up from germline, CDR1 is MGHRA and CDR2 is YSYEKL. CDR3 nucleotides: TGCGCCAGCAGCCGGATGGACAGGGGTAATCACAATGAGCAGTTCTTC. This sequence encodes CASSRMDRGNHNEQFF.

The chain links TRBV29-1 to TRBJ2-7; D might be TRBD1 (6 bases). Germline CDR1 SQVTM, CDR2 ANQGSEA. Trimming took off 6 bases at V and 2 bases at J, with 17 bases between the two ends. The CDR3 sequence is 14 residues long. CDR3 coding DNA: TGCAGCGTAGAGGGGGACGGGGAGACCTACGAGCAGTACTTC. It is translated as CSVEGDGETYEQYF.

The chain joins TRBV4-3 to TRBJ2-4; the D is unclear. Per the germline V gene, CDR1 is LGHNA and CDR2 is YSLEER. The CDR3 has 16 amino acids. With 0 bases removed from V and 1 base from J, the gap between germline ends came to 10 bases. The chain's CDR3 is CASSQERGWAKNIQYF. In nucleotides, the CDR3 is TGCGCCAGCAGCCAAGAGAGAGGATGGGCCAAAAACATTCAGTACTTC.

The chain is built from TRBV30 and TRBJ2-7; 9 bases agree with TRBD1. Germline loops: CDR1 GTSNPN, CDR2 SVGIG (reference sequence). The trim removed 4 bases at V and 6 bases at J, leaving 22 bases unmatched. The length of the CDR3 is 18 residues. The CDR3: CAWNGGDGRDRVFLEQYF. The CDR3 DNA reads as TGTGCCTGGAATGGGGGGGACGGCCGGGACAGGGTATTCCTCGAGCAGTACTTC.

The chain has TRBV9 and TRBJ2-2, with 14 bases matching TRBD2. Germline loops: CDR1 SGDLS, CDR2 YYNGEE. The J segment lost 6 bases and the V segment lost 0 bases, leaving 7 bases of the junction unmatched. The CDR3 runs 18 residues. The CDR3 region is CASSVVGLAGEAAGELFF. The DNA of the CDR3 is TGTGCCAGCAGCGTAGTGGGACTAGCGGGAGAGGCGGCCGGGGAGCTGTTTTTT.

The chain is built from TRBV5-1 and TRBJ2-2; D is perhaps TRBD2 (6 bases). V lost 4 bases, J lost 6 bases, and 10 bases lay in between. Germline CDR1 reads SGHRS; CDR2 reads YFSETQ. This CDR3 spans 13 amino acids. The CDR3 loop is CASSMDYPGELFF. The CDR3 DNA sequence: TGCGCCAGCAGCATGGACTACCCCGGGGAGCTGTTTTTT.

The V gene is TRBV28, the J gene TRBJ2-7; D is possibly TRBD2 (7 bases). CDR1 is MDHEN and CDR2 is SYDVKM in the germline V gene. The V end lost 2 bases, the J end lost 6 bases, and 14 bases lay between the germline ends. This CDR3 has 14 residues. The CDR3 sequence: CASSLGGGGFEQYF. In DNA, the CDR3 is TGTGCCAGCAGTTTAGGGGGGGGCGGTTTCGAGCAGTACTTC.

V gene TRBV7-2 combines with J gene TRBJ2-7; D unclear. This CDR3 contains 13 residues. The germline V gene encodes CDR1 SGHTA and CDR2 FQGNSA. With 3 bases removed from V and 5 bases from J, the gap between germline ends came to 11 bases. This chain's CDR3 is CASSFVASDEQYF. The CDR3 nucleotides read TGTGCCAGCAGCTTCGTGGCTAGTGACGAGCAGTACTTC.

As to this clone: Mismatch with germline at one junction end may stem from a read error. V is TRBV2 and J is TRBJ1-2; TRBD1 might be the D (6 bases). The CDR3 has 12 residues. Per the germline V gene, CDR1 is SNHLY and CDR2 is FYNNEI. The CDR3 loop is CASSGQALGRNF. The DNA of the CDR3 is TGTGCCAGCAGTGGACAGGCCCTTGGGCGGAACTTC.

The chain is built from TRBV28 and TRBJ2-5, with TRBD2 matching 11 bases. Germline assignment: CDR1 MDHEN and CDR2 SYDVKM. The trim removed 8 bases at V and 4 bases at J, leaving 12 bases unmatched. This CDR3 region has 16 residues. The CDR3 nucleotides are TGTGCCAGCTTTCCCCGGGGGACTAGCGGAGGAGAGACCCAGTACTTC. Translation gives CASFPRGTSGGETQYF.

The chain has TRBV3-1 (or the pseudogene TRBV3-2) and TRBJ2-7, with TRBD1 matching over 12 bases. With 0 bases clipped from V and 5 bases from J, the junction kept 8 bases outside the gene matches. The CDR3 spans 17 residues. Per the germline V gene, CDR1 is LGHDT and CDR2 is YNNKEL (reference sequence). The CDR3 bases are TGTGCCAGCAGCCAAGAGTTCCCGGGACAGGGGGCCGACGAGCAGTACTTC. It codes for CASSQEFPGQGADEQYF.

The V call is TRBV7-2, the J call TRBJ2-1; 9 bases agree with TRBD2. The junction had 6 bases not matched to a gene; V was cut back by 5 bases and J by 1 base. CDR3 size: 16 residues. Germline V lookup: CDR1 SGHTA, CDR2 FQGNSA. The CDR3 DNA is TGTGCCAGCAGCCCAAGGGCGGGGGGGTCCTACAATGAGCAGTTCTTC. Translating it yields CASSPRAGGSYNEQFF.

The V call is TRBV5-5, the J call TRBJ2-7; 9 bases match TRBD1. Unmatched junction bases numbered 7, after V lost 4 bases and J lost 5 bases. The CDR3 covers 14 residues. The germline CDR1 and CDR2 sequences are SGHKS and YYEKEE (reference sequence). The CDR3 sequence: CASSKGQGRNEQYF. The CDR3 DNA reads as TGTGCCAGCAGCAAGGGACAGGGCCGGAACGAGCAGTACTTC.

This chain links TRBV4-1 with TRBJ2-7, with 8 bases identical to TRBD2. The CDR3 runs 15 residues. V was pared by 4 bases and J by 2 bases, with 7 bases of the junction left unmatched. In germline, CDR1 is MGHRA, CDR2 YSYEKL. The CDR3 spells CASSPRQRGPYEQYF. The CDR3 nucleotides read TGCGCCAGCAGCCCCCGACAGCGGGGGCCCTACGAGCAGTACTTC.

The CDR3 nucleotides read TGCAGTGCGACCCCCGACAGGGGAGCTTTCTTT. Residues: CSATPDRGAFF. This chain joins TRBV20-1 and TRBJ1-1, with TRBD1 matching over 8 bases. Germline V gene lookup returns CDR1 DFQATT and CDR2 SNEGSKA (reference sequence). This CDR3 has 11 residues. J lost 10 bases, V lost 6 bases, and 7 bases had no gene match.

This chain links TRBV19 with TRBJ1-5; D uncertain. The ends were cut back, 3 bases at V and 5 bases at J, with 11 bases in the middle. The germline gives CDR1 LNHDA, CDR2 SQIVND (reference sequence). There are 14 residues in the CDR3. The CDR3 bases are TGTGCCAGTAGTATCCCGCAGGCCTATCAGCCCCAGCATTTT. Its protein is CASSIPQAYQPQHF.

The chain is built from TRBV15 and TRBJ2-5; a possible D gene is TRBD1 (7 bases). From germline, CDR1 is LNHNV and CDR2 YYDKDF (reference sequence). V lost 1 base and J 4 bases, leaving 10 bases between the germline ends. This CDR3 has 14 residues. The CDR3 reads CATSRGRGLETQYF. CDR3 coding DNA: TGTGCCACCAGCAGAGGGAGGGGGCTAGAGACCCAGTACTTC.

This chain uses TRBV5-1 with TRBJ1-5, with 7 nucleotides matching TRBD1. The CDR3 consists of 15 residues. Trimming took 4 bases from V and 4 from J; bases not matched to a gene: 8. Germline CDR1 SGHRS, CDR2 YFSETQ. The CDR3 DNA sequence: TGCGCCAGCAGCCCAACCGGGACAGAAAATCAGCCCCAGCATTTT. It specifies CASSPTGTENQPQHF.

The gene calls are TRBV7-2 and TRBJ2-2, with 8 bases aligning to TRBD1. Germline V gives CDR1 SGHTA, CDR2 FQGNSA. CDR3 length: 15 residues. Trimming took 3 bases from V and 4 from J; bases not matched to a gene: 4. CDR3 sequence: CASSFQGALTGELFF. The CDR3 bases are TGTGCCAGCAGCTTCCAGGGGGCACTCACCGGGGAGCTGTTTTTT.

The chain recombines TRBV23-1 with TRBJ1-6; D unclear. TRBV23-1 qualifies as an ORF whose function is uncertain. CDR3 length: 16 amino acids. V gave up 1 base and J gave up 3 bases, with 10 bases separating them. CDR3 bases: TGCGCCAGCAGTCAATTAACAGCCGTCTATAATTCACCCCTCCACTTT. As protein: CASSQLTAVYNSPLHF.

The rearrangement links TRBV4-3 to TRBJ1-4, with 11 bases fitting TRBD1. V lost 0 bases and J lost 3; bases outside the gene matches: 9. CDR3 length: 19 residues. Per germline, CDR1 LGHNA and CDR2 YSLEER. The CDR3 DNA follows: TGCGCCAGCAGCCAAGAATGGATGGACAGGGGGCTTTCTAATGAAAAACTGTTTTTT. Residues: CASSQEWMDRGLSNEKLFF.

This sequence joins TRBV7-9 and TRBJ2-7; 11 bases match TRBD2. Germline V gene lookup returns CDR1 SEHNR and CDR2 FQNEAQ (reference sequence). This CDR3 contains 13 residues. With 5 bases clipped from V and 5 bases from J, the junction kept 2 bases outside the gene matches. CDR3 loop: CASSETSGNEQYF. In DNA form, the CDR3 reads TGTGCCAGCAGCGAGACTAGCGGGAACGAGCAGTACTTC.

The chain combines TRBV5-8 with TRBJ1-6; 11 bases agree with TRBD1. The CDR3 loop spans 16 amino acids. CDR1 is SGHTS and CDR2 is YDEGEE in the germline V gene. V lost 5 bases, J lost 3 bases, and 4 bases stayed unmatched. CDR3 in amino acids: CASRGTGGDYNSPLHF. CDR3 nucleotide sequence: TGTGCCAGCAGGGGGACAGGGGGAGACTATAATTCACCCCTCCACTTT.

About this clone itself: This sample also contains other DNA sequences that code for the same CDR3. The V gene is TRBV10-2, the J gene TRBJ1-1; perhaps TRBD1 as D (5 bases). The V end lost 3 bases, the J end lost 1 base, and 9 bases lay between the germline ends. CDR3 length equals 14 residues. Germline V gene sequence: CDR1 WSHSY, CDR2 SAAADI. In DNA form, the CDR3 reads TGCGCCAGCAGTGAAGTAAGGGGGAACACTGAAGCTTTCTTT. Translating gives CASSEVRGNTEAFF.